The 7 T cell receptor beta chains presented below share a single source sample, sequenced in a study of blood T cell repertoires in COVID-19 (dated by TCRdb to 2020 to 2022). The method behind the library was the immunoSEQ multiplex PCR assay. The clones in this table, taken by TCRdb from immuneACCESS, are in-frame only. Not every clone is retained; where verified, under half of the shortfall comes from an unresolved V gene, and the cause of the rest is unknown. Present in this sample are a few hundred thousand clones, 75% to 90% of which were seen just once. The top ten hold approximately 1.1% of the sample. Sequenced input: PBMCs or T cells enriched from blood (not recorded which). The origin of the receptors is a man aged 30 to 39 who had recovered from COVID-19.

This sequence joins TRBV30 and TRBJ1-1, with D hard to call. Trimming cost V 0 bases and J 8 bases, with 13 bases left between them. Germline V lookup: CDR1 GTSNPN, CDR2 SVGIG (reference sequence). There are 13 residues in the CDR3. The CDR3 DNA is TGTGCCTGGAGTGTACTTACTGGGAGCGAAGCTTTCTTT. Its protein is CAWSVLTGSEAFF.

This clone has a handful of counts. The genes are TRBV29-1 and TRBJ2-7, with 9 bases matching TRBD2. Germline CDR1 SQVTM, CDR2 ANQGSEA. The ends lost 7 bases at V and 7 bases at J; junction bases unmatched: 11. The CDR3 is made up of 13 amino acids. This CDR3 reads CSAGAGGFREQYF. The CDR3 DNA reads TGCAGCGCCGGAGCGGGGGGCTTTCGAGAGCAGTACTTC.

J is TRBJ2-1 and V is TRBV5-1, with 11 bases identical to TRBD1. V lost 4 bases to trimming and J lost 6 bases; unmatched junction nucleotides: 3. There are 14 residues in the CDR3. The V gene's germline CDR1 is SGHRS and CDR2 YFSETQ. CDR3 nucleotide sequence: TGCGCCAGCAGCCGGGACAGGGGGGGCAATGAGCAGTTCTTC. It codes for CASSRDRGGNEQFF.

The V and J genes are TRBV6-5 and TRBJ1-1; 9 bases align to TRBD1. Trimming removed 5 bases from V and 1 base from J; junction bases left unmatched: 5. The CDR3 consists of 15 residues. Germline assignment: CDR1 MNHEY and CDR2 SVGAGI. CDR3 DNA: TGTGCCAGCAGTACGGGACAGGGAAAGAACACTGAAGCTTTCTTT. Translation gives CASSTGQGKNTEAFF.

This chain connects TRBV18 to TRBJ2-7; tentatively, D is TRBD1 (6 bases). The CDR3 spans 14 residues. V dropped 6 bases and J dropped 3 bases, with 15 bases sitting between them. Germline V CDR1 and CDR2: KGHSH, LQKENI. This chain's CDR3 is CASSQGLEYYEQYF. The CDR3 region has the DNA TGTGCCAGCTCCCAGGGGTTGGAGTACTACGAGCAGTACTTC.

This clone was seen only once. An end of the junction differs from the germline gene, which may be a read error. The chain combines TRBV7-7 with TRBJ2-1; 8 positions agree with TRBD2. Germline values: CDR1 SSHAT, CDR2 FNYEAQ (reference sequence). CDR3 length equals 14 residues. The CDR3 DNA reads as TGTGCTAGCAGCTTGGGGACTAGTGTCAATGAGCAGTTCTTC. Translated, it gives CASSLGTSVNEQFF.

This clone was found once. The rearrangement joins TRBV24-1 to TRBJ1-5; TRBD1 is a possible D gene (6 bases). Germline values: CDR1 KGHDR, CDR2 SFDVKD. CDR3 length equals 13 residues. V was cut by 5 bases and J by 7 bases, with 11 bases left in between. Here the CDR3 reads CATSGLRGQPQHF. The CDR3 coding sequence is TGTGCCACCAGTGGCCTCAGGGGCCAGCCCCAGCATTTT.